These 30 T cell receptor beta chains were sequenced from one sample in a study of early T cells in non-severe SARS-CoV-2 infection. TCRdb independently ran MiXCR on the 5' RACE reads; one entry per CDR3 protein. Here the sample spans tens of thousands of distinct CDR3 sequences, about 15% being singletons. Sequenced sample: whole blood. These receptors came from an adult who was a healthcare worker with PCR-confirmed SARS-CoV-2 infection or an uninfected control (not recorded which).

The CDR3 loop reads CSVSGRVKNEQFF. In nucleotides, the CDR3 is TGCAGTGTGTCGGGACGGGTAAAAAATGAGCAGTTCTTC. V is TRBV20-1 and J is TRBJ2-1; D tentatively reads TRBD1 or TRBD2 (5 bases each). Trimming removed 7 bases from V and 7 bases from J, with 17 bases in between. The CDR3 runs 13 residues. From germline, CDR1 is DFQATT and CDR2 SNEGSKA (reference sequence).

This clonotype was observed a few times. The rearrangement joins TRBV6-6 to TRBJ2-5, with D tentatively TRBD1 (5 bases). The CDR3 runs to 15 residues. The ends were cut back, 6 bases at V and 4 bases at J, with 18 bases in the middle. The V gene's germline CDR1 is MNHNY and CDR2 SVGAGI (reference sequence). The CDR3 DNA reads as TGTGCCAGCAGCTTAATAGGACACCAGGGAGAGACCCAGTACTTC. Translating it yields CASSLIGHQGETQYF.

This chain uses TRBV10-2 with TRBJ2-7; no reliable D call. Trimming pared 0 bases from V and 2 bases from J, leaving 8 bases between. In germline, CDR1 is WSHSY, CDR2 SAAADI. This CDR3 spans 14 amino acids. The CDR3 coding sequence is TGCGCCAGCAGTGAGTCGGTGAACCCCTACGAGCAGTACTTC. This gives the protein CASSESVNPYEQYF.

This clonotype was seen just once. The rearrangement joins TRBV14 to TRBJ2-3; possibly TRBD2 for D (5 bases). From germline, CDR1 is SGHDN and CDR2 FVKESK. V lost 1 base and J 9 bases, leaving 8 bases between the germline ends. The CDR3 has 12 residues. CDR3 region: CASSQVTRTQYF. CDR3 sequence (DNA): TGTGCCAGCAGCCAAGTAACTAGAACGCAGTATTTT.

For this clonotype: The junction and the germline gene differ at one end; a read error may be behind it. This rearrangement joins TRBV7-4 to TRBJ1-5; D unresolved. Germline V gives CDR1 SGHVT, CDR2 SQSDAQ. There are 9 residues in the CDR3. The CDR3 sequence is CASSQPQHF. The CDR3 nucleotides are TGTGCCAGCAGTCAGCCCCAGCATTTT.

The chain recombines TRBV10-3 with TRBJ2-2; possibly TRBD2 for D (6 bases). The CDR3 consists of 15 residues. Between the trimmed V and J ends, which lost 9 bases and 6 bases, there was a span of 20 bases. The germline V gene encodes CDR1 ENHRY and CDR2 SYGVKD. CDR3 bases: TGTGCCATTCGCCGGGAGTCGGGGGTAGCCGGGGAGCTGTTTTTT. It yields the protein CAIRRESGVAGELFF.

In the case of this clonotype: The CDR3 does not close with the conserved phenylalanine or tryptophan, likely indicating a read error. The DNA is left out, because the CDR3 cannot be placed on it with certainty; the CDR3 is given as TCRdb lists it. CDR3 region: CASNGDHRVQL. The rearrangement uses TRBV2 and TRBJ1-2; no DNA check was done on the table's D call, TRBD1. The germline V gene encodes CDR1 SNHLY and CDR2 FYNNEI. The CDR3 length is 11 residues, termini included.

This clonotype came up many times. The chain combines TRBV11-2 with TRBJ1-1, with D tentatively TRBD1 (5 bases). The CDR3 has 13 residues. The V end lost 7 bases, the J end lost 10 bases, and 19 bases lay between the germline ends. CDR1 is SGHAT, CDR2 FQNNGV, per germline. The CDR3 bases are TGTGCCAGCAAACTGGGGGGTCTCGCGGGAGCTTTCTTT. This encodes CASKLGGLAGAFF.

The J gene is TRBJ2-7, the V gene TRBV5-4, with 9 bases fitting TRBD1. Germline V lookup: CDR1 SGHNT, CDR2 YYREEE (reference sequence). This CDR3 is built from 14 residues. V lost 4 bases and J lost 5; bases outside the gene matches: 7. CDR3 protein: CASSDRTGAHEQYF. The DNA of the CDR3 is TGTGCCAGCAGCGACAGGACAGGGGCCCACGAGCAGTACTTC.

The chain uses TRBV6-6 and TRBJ2-1; 9 bases agree with TRBD2. The CDR3 length is 15 residues. The germline gives CDR1 MNHNY, CDR2 SVGAGI (reference sequence). V was pared by 6 bases and J by 9 bases, with 12 bases of the junction left unmatched. The CDR3 spells CASRSRLAGSSEQFF. DNA of the CDR3: TGTGCCAGCAGGTCGCGTCTAGCGGGGAGTAGTGAGCAGTTCTTC.

This clonotype was recorded many times. The gene calls are TRBV5-6 and TRBJ1-5; no definite D call. From germline, CDR1 is SGHDT and CDR2 YYEEEE. CDR3 length equals 15 residues. V was pared by 0 bases and J by 1 base, with 8 bases between. Here the CDR3 DNA reads TGTGCCAGCAGCTTGGCGGCACGGAGCAATCAGCCCCAGCATTTT. Its protein is CASSLAARSNQPQHF.

The chain joins TRBV20-1 to TRBJ1-6; tentative D call: TRBD1 (5 bases). The V gene's germline CDR1 is DFQATT and CDR2 SNEGSKA (reference sequence). The CDR3 sequence is 16 residues long. Trimming removed 0 bases from V and 7 bases from J, with 16 bases in between. As DNA, the CDR3 is TGCAGTGCTAGAGATGTAGAGTGGCGGGGGAATTCACCCCTCCACTTT. This sequence encodes CSARDVEWRGNSPLHF.

This clonotype was observed many times. This chain links TRBV12-3 or TRBV12-4 with TRBJ1-1; a weak D match, TRBD1 (5 bases). Trimming took off 3 bases at V and 10 bases at J, with 12 bases between the two ends. CDR3 length: 12 amino acids. The CDR3 sequence is CASSLNRRGAFF. The DNA of the CDR3 is TGTGCCAGCAGTTTGAACCGAAGGGGAGCTTTCTTT.

This clonotype was counted between two and nine times. This chain joins TRBV28 and TRBJ2-7; D ambiguous. Trimming took 2 bases from V and 1 from J, leaving 9 bases between them. The germline gives CDR1 MDHEN, CDR2 SYDVKM. The CDR3 extends over 14 amino acids. The DNA of the CDR3 is TGTGCCAGCAGTTTAACGCCTAAATCCTACGAGCAGTACTTC. This codes for CASSLTPKSYEQYF.

The rearrangement joins TRBV20-1 to TRBJ2-3; no firm D call. The V gene's germline CDR1 is DFQATT and CDR2 SNEGSKA (reference sequence). The CDR3 runs to 13 residues. V was cut by 0 bases and J by 4 bases, with 8 bases left in between. The CDR3 nucleotides read TGCAGTGCTAGAGAGGCGTATTCAGATACGCAGTATTTT. Protein sequence: CSAREAYSDTQYF.

This CDR3 is CASNKDPGRTDTQYF. Written as DNA, the CDR3 is TGTGCCAGCAACAAAGACCCCGGCCGCACAGATACGCAGTATTTT. The chain combines TRBV7-9 with TRBJ2-3; no reliable D call. The CDR3 spans 15 residues. Germline V gives CDR1 SEHNR, CDR2 FQNEAQ (reference sequence). Trimming took 7 bases from V and 1 from J, leaving 15 bases between them.

This clonotype came up many times. The rearrangement uses TRBV4-2 and TRBJ2-4; D may be TRBD1 (6 bases). This CDR3 has 15 amino acids. Looked up from germline, CDR1 is LGHNA and CDR2 is YNFKEQ. V lost 1 base, J lost 7 bases, and 14 bases lay in between. CDR3 nucleotide sequence: TGTGCCAGCAGCCAAGCCCGCCAGGGGTTGAACATTCAGTACTTC. It translates to CASSQARQGLNIQYF.

A few counts support this clonotype. This chain joins TRBV9 and TRBJ2-5; weak D call: TRBD2 (6 bases). The V gene lost 6 bases and the J gene lost 2 bases, with 17 bases spanning the gap. The CDR3 has 15 residues. Per germline, CDR1 SGDLS and CDR2 YYNGEE. CDR3 DNA: TGTGCCAGCATAGGTAGCGGAGCCCCTCAAGAGACCCAGTACTTC. This translates into CASIGSGAPQETQYF.

The V gene is TRBV12-5, the J gene TRBJ2-3, with D hard to call. Trimming shortened V by 0 bases and J by 1 base, and 8 bases separated the two germline ends. Per the germline V gene, CDR1 is LGHNT and CDR2 is FRNRAP. The CDR3 is 15 amino acids. The DNA for the CDR3 is TGTGCTAGTGGTTTGGTTACCTTGGGCACAGATACGCAGTATTTT. Translated: CASGLVTLGTDTQYF.

This clonotype was recorded at least ten times. V gene TRBV7-8 combines with J gene TRBJ2-1; 11 positions agree with TRBD2. Germline V gene sequence: CDR1 SGHVS, CDR2 FQNEAQ. Losses at the gene ends were 4 bases for V and 3 bases for J; bases not matched to a gene: 8. The CDR3 loop spans 17 amino acids. Here the CDR3 DNA reads TGTGCCAGCAGCTCCCCCGGGACTAGCGGAGTCTACAATGAGCAGTTCTTC. Encoded protein: CASSSPGTSGVYNEQFF.

The chain carries TRBV4-1 and TRBJ2-3, with D unresolved. The CDR3 consists of 15 residues. V gave up 4 bases and J gave up 0 bases, with 11 bases separating them. Germline values: CDR1 MGHRA, CDR2 YSYEKL. CDR3 sequence reads: CASSLLSLSTDTQYF. Here the CDR3 DNA reads TGCGCCAGCAGCCTCCTAAGCCTAAGCACAGATACGCAGTATTTT.

The chain employs TRBV28 and TRBJ2-1; perhaps TRBD2 as D (6 bases). V shed 6 bases and J shed 1 base, with 13 bases lying between them. CDR3 size: 15 residues. The germline gives CDR1 MDHEN, CDR2 SYDVKM. CDR3 region: CASSPGRSSYNEQFF. The DNA of the CDR3 is TGTGCCAGCAGCCCGGGGAGGTCGTCCTACAATGAGCAGTTCTTC.

The chain joins TRBV6-6 to TRBJ1-2, with D possibly matching TRBD1 (6 bases). The germline gives CDR1 MNHNY, CDR2 SVGAGI (reference sequence). The CDR3 is 13 residues long. Trimming stripped 3 bases from V and 4 bases from J, with 9 bases between. CDR3 in amino acids: CASSYGGLYGYTF. CDR3 nucleotides: TGTGCCAGCAGTTATGGGGGGCTCTATGGCTACACCTTC.

The chain uses TRBV7-2 and TRBJ2-1; no definite D call. Trimming took off 4 bases at V and 5 bases at J, with 12 bases between the two ends. The length of the CDR3 is 14 residues. Germline CDR1 and CDR2: SGHTA and FQGNSA. CDR3 sequence reads: CASSWQGRNNEQFF. CDR3 coding DNA: TGTGCCAGCAGCTGGCAAGGAAGGAACAATGAGCAGTTCTTC. The full variable domain, its missing parts supplied by reference TRBV7-2 and TRBJ2-1, is GAGVSQSPSNKVTEKGKDVELRCDPISGHTALYWYRQSLGQGLEFLIYFQGNSAPDKSGLPSDRFSAERTGGSVSTLTIQRTQQEDSAVYLCASSWQGRNNEQFFGPGTRLTVL.

The rearrangement links TRBV29-1 to TRBJ2-7; TRBD2 aligns across 7 bases. The CDR3 runs to 13 residues. V lost 5 bases to trimming and J lost 5 bases; unmatched junction nucleotides: 9. Germline V gene data show CDR1 as SQVTM and CDR2 as ANQGSEA. This CDR3 is CSVSRSGNHEQYF. The CDR3 DNA reads TGCAGCGTTTCGAGAAGCGGGAACCACGAGCAGTACTTC.

J is TRBJ1-2 and V is TRBV20-1; 9 bases align to TRBD1. The CDR3 has 14 residues. With 4 bases clipped from V and 2 bases from J, the junction kept 5 bases outside the gene matches. CDR1 DFQATT and CDR2 SNEGSKA come from the germline V gene (reference sequence). The CDR3 nucleotides are TGCAGTGCTACTCACAGGGGGCCCAACTATGGCTACACCTTC. As protein: CSATHRGPNYGYTF.

This clonotype has more than one count but fewer than ten. The V gene is TRBV6-1, the J gene TRBJ2-5; D call uncertain. The germline CDR1 and CDR2 sequences are MNHNS and SASEGT. The V end lost 8 bases, the J end lost 3 bases, and 13 bases lay between the germline ends. The CDR3 extends over 13 amino acids. CDR3 sequence: CASGSAGKETQYF. DNA for the CDR3: TGTGCCAGCGGAAGTGCAGGAAAAGAGACCCAGTACTTC.

The chain uses TRBV5-1 and TRBJ2-1; TRBD2 is a possible D gene (6 bases). Germline loops: CDR1 SGHRS, CDR2 YFSETQ. The CDR3 contains 13 residues. Trimming removed 6 bases from V and 2 bases from J, with 9 bases in between. In DNA form, the CDR3 reads TGCGCCAGCATGCGGGGAACCTACAATGAGCAGTTCTTC. Its translation: CASMRGTYNEQFF. Together with reference TRBV5-1 and TRBJ2-1, the CDR3 gives the full variable domain: KAGVTQTPRYLIKTRGQQVTLSCSPISGHRSVSWYQQTPGQGLQFLFEYFSETQRNKGNFPGRFSGRQFSNSRSEMNVSTLELGDSALYLCASMRGTYNEQFFGPGTRLTVL.

This clonotype has a handful of counts. The chain combines TRBV29-1 with TRBJ1-1; D remains unclear. Germline CDR1 is SQVTM and CDR2 is ANQGSEA. Trimming pared 4 bases from V and 8 bases from J, leaving 14 bases between. The CDR3 is 12 amino acids. The CDR3 nucleotides read TGCAGCGTTGGATCACCGCTCGCGGAAGCTTTCTTT. It codes for CSVGSPLAEAFF.

This clonotype was picked up many times. This chain links TRBV7-2 with TRBJ2-5; D call uncertain. The ends were cut back, 5 bases at V and 5 bases at J, with 12 bases in the middle. The CDR3 totals 13 residues. The V gene's germline CDR1 is SGHTA and CDR2 FQGNSA. The CDR3: CASSPRLLETQYF. The CDR3 DNA reads TGTGCCAGCAGCCCCCGCCTCCTCGAGACCCAGTACTTC.